The sequence of this TCR beta chain was determined in a study of blood T cell repertoires in COVID-19. At the level of the study: Nucleic acid was either cDNA or gDNA, and it came from T cells, B-cell-depleted T cells, or PBMCs.

TCRdb keeps only in-frame clones here, not all; method: immunoSEQ multiplex PCR. The profile shows around 110,000 clones, 71% of them singletons. This TCR was recovered from a human donor with acute or convalescent COVID-19. The donor label of this sample is uncertain. Sequencing was done on a sample of peripheral blood.

As DNA, the CDR3 is TGTGCCACCAGGGGAGGCGGAGGAGGCTACACCTTC. Translating it yields CATRGGGGGYTF. The chain carries TRBV24-1 and TRBJ1-2; no definite D call. The V gene lost 7 bases and the J gene lost 8 bases, with 13 bases spanning the gap. The CDR3 loop spans 12 amino acids. Germline V gene data show CDR1 as KGHDR and CDR2 as SFDVKD.